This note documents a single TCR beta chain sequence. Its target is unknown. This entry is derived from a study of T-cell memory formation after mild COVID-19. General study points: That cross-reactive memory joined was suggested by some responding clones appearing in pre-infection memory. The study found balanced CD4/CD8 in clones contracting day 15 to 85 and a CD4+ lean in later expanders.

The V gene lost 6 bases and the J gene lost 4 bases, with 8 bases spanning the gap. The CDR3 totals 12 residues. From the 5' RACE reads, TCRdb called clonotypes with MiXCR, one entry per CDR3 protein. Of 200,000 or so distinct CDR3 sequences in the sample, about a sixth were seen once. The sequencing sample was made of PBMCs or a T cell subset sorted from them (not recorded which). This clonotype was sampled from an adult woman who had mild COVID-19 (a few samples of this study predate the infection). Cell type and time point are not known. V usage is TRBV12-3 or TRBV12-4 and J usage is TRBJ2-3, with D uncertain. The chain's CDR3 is CASSRYSDTQYF. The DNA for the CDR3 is TGTGCCAGCAGCCGCTACTCAGATACGCAGTATTTT.